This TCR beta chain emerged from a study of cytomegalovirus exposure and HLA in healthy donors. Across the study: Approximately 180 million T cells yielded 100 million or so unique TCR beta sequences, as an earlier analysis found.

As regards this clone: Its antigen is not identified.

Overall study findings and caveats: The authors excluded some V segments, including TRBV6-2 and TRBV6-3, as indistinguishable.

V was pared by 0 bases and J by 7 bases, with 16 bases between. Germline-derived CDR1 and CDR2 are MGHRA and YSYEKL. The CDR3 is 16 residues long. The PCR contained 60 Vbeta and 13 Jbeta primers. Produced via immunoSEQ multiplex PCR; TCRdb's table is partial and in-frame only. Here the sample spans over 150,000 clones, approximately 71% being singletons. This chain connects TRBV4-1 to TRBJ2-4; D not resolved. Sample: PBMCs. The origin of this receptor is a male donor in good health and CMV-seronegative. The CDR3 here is CASSQDPGSMYNIQYF. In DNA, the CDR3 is TGCGCCAGCAGCCAAGACCCCGGGTCGATGTACAACATTCAGTACTTC.